Listed here are 10 T cell receptor beta chains from one sample, sequenced in a study of OX40 agonist ivuxolimab in advanced cancers. Produced via immunoSEQ multiplex PCR; TCRdb's table is partial and in-frame only. The repertoire includes roughly 100,000 clones, more than 90% of them detected once, and roughly 3.5% sits in the top ten. Specimen: CD4+ or CD8+ T cells sorted from blood, collected in a trial of the OX40 agonist ivuxolimab. These receptors were taken from an adult with an advanced solid tumor such as melanoma, head and neck, liver or kidney cancer.

The V call is TRBV19, the J call TRBJ2-5, with 11 bases lining up with TRBD1. TRBJ2-7 matches the DNA end more closely, so the J call is doubtful. CDR3 size: 13 residues. CDR1 is LNHDA, CDR2 SQIVND, per germline (reference sequence). CDR3 region: CASSDRGLYEQYF. DNA of the CDR3: TGTGCCAGCTCGGACAGGGGGCTTTACGAGCAGTACTTC.

The chain couples TRBV29-1 to TRBJ2-7; either TRBD1 or TRBD2 may supply D (5 bases each). Trimming cost V 3 bases and J 2 bases, with 17 bases left between them. This CDR3 region has 15 residues. Germline-derived CDR1 and CDR2 are SQVTM and ANQGSEA. In DNA, the CDR3 is TGCAGCGTTGAGGGGAATACGGGACCGACCTACGAGCAGTACTTC. This sequence encodes CSVEGNTGPTYEQYF.

In this sample, this clone turned up once. The V call is TRBV6-6, the J call TRBJ2-5, with no clear D. Germline CDR1 is MNHNY and CDR2 is SVGAGI (reference sequence). This CDR3 has 14 residues. The V end was cut by 5 bases, the J end by 5 bases, with 15 bases between. The CDR3 loop reads CASSRTAPQETQYF. The CDR3 DNA is TGTGCCAGCAGTCGGACGGCCCCGCAGGAGACCCAGTACTTC.

The J gene is TRBJ2-7, the V gene TRBV27, with D possibly matching TRBD2 (5 bases). The CDR3 length is 15 residues. The germline CDR1 and CDR2 sequences are MNHEY and SMNVEV (reference sequence). Trimming pared 3 bases from V and 5 bases from J, leaving 17 bases between. CDR3: CASSLRLPILDEQYF. The CDR3 coding sequence is TGTGCCAGCAGTTTGAGACTACCCATTCTGGACGAGCAGTACTTC.

Only a few counts were recorded for this clone. The J gene is TRBJ2-7, the V gene TRBV13, with 7 bases identical to TRBD2. V lost 4 bases, J lost 0 bases, and 6 bases stayed unmatched. This CDR3 is 15 amino acids long. Germline V gives CDR1 PRHDT, CDR2 FYEKMQ (reference sequence). CDR3 bases: TGTGCCAGCAGCTCGACTAGCCGTTACTCCTACGAGCAGTACTTC. Encoded protein: CASSSTSRYSYEQYF.

This chain links TRBV15 with TRBJ1-4; 7 nucleotides match TRBD1. The CDR3 covers 15 residues. The germline CDR1 and CDR2 sequences are LNHNV and YYDKDF (reference sequence). V shed 1 base, J shed 3 bases, and the junction held 2 bases outside the gene matches. The CDR3 loop is CATSRGQGANEKLFF. Here the CDR3 DNA reads TGTGCCACCAGCAGAGGACAGGGAGCTAATGAAAAACTGTTTTTT.

The chain uses TRBV10-1 and TRBJ2-1, with 11 nucleotides matching TRBD2. J gave up 7 bases and V 3 bases, and 5 bases lay outside the gene matches. The CDR3 totals 15 residues. Germline V gives CDR1 WNHNN, CDR2 SYGVQD (reference sequence). The DNA of the CDR3 is TGCGCCAGCAGTGACATAGCGGGAGGGCCGAATGAGCAGTTCTTC. It translates to CASSDIAGGPNEQFF.

CDR3 sequence (DNA): TGTGCCAGCAGTTACGGGACAGGGGTCTTCACTGAAGCTTTCTTT. As protein: CASSYGTGVFTEAFF. The chain recombines TRBV6-5 with TRBJ1-1; 10 bases fit TRBD1. Germline CDR1 and CDR2: MNHEY and SVGAGI. The CDR3 has 15 amino acids. The V and J ends lost 2 bases and 4 bases, in that order; junction bases with no gene match: 4.

The genes are TRBV27 and TRBJ1-1; tentatively, D is TRBD1 (5 bases). This CDR3 is built from 15 residues. CDR1 MNHEY and CDR2 SMNVEV come from the germline V gene (reference sequence). Between the trimmed V and J ends, which lost 2 bases and 6 bases, there was a span of 16 bases. The CDR3: CASSLGDGSGPEAFF. The CDR3 nucleotides are TGTGCCAGCAGTTTAGGCGACGGATCAGGGCCTGAAGCTTTCTTT.

The chain uses TRBV5-6 and TRBJ2-5, with 12 bases aligning to TRBD2. V was clipped by 0 bases and J by 0 bases; unmatched bases: 6. The germline V gene encodes CDR1 SGHDT and CDR2 YYEEEE. The CDR3 spans 18 residues. CDR3 sequence reads: CASSLGTSGVGYQETQYF. CDR3 in DNA: TGTGCCAGCAGCTTGGGGACTAGCGGGGTGGGGTACCAAGAGACCCAGTACTTC.